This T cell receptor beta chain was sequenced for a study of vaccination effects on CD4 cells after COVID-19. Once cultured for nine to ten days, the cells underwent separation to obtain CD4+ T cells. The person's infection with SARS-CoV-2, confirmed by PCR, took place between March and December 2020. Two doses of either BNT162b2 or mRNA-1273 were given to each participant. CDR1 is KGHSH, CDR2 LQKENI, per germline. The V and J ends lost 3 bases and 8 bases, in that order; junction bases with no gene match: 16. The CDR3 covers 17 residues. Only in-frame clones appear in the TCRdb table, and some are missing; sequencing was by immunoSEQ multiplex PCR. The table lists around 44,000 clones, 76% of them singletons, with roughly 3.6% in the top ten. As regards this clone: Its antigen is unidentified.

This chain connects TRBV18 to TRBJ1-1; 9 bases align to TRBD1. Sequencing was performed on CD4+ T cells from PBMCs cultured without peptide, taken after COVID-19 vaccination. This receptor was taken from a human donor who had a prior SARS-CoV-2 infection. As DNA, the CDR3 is TGTGCCAGCTCACCCACACAACAGGGGGCTATTCGTCTGGAAGCTTTCTTT. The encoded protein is CASSPTQQGAIRLEAFF.